This T cell receptor beta chain was identified in a study of T cell responses to AZD1222 COVID-19 vaccine. Looking at the study overall: Doses given second, at about 4 or about 12 weeks, were pooled.

Trimming stripped 0 bases from V and 7 bases from J, with 13 bases between. Germline values: CDR1 SGHRS, CDR2 YFSETQ. The length of the CDR3 is 14 residues. Findings of the study overall: Increased Spike-specific TCR breadth and depth were observed after two AZD1222 doses. There were mostly white British donors and more females than males, and clonal diversity was possibly underestimated. Only after the peak T cell response were repertoires sampled.

Notes on this clone: Its antigen is currently unknown.

Repertoires were generated with immunoSEQ multiplex PCR, while TCRdb's copy carries only in-frame clones and drops some. In the table there are about 100,000 clones, approximately 90% of which are singletons. This rearrangement joins TRBV5-1 to TRBJ1-2; D call uncertain. The sample consisted of peripheral blood, taken on day 0 of AZD1222 vaccination. This TCR was recovered from an adult in good health. The CDR3 nucleotides are TGCGCCAGCAGCTTGGTGCCGAGCGGAGGTGGCTACACCTTC. Protein: CASSLVPSGGGYTF.